This note documents a single T cell receptor beta chain sequence. Autoimmune disease history or systemic immunosuppression led to patients being barred. The sample originates from a study of OX40 agonist ivuxolimab in advanced cancers. Study at large: Patients were infused with ivuxolimab every 2 weeks at 0.01 to 10 mg/kg.

Clones were read by immunoSEQ multiplex PCR, and TCRdb kept only the in-frame ones, dropping some. The data contain roughly 68,000 clones, about nine tenths of them singletons. This TCR derives from an adult with an advanced solid tumor such as melanoma, head and neck, liver or kidney cancer. The sample consisted of CD4+ or CD8+ T cells sorted from blood, taken in a trial of the OX40 agonist ivuxolimab.

The chain's CDR3 is CASTRTGTLYNEQFF. The CDR3 region has the DNA TGTGCCAGCACTCGAACCGGGACACTATACAATGAGCAGTTCTTC. The chain couples TRBV2 to TRBJ2-1, with D perhaps matching TRBD1 (6 bases). Per the germline V gene, CDR1 is SNHLY and CDR2 is FYNNEI. V was shortened by 7 bases and J by 4 bases, with 17 bases between the two germline ends. CDR3 length: 15 residues.